The 11 T cell receptor beta chains given below trace back to one sample, sequenced in a study of T cell responses to AZD1222 COVID-19 vaccine. Assay used: immunoSEQ multiplex PCR; TCRdb lists only in-frame clones, some missing. The sample holds about 140,000 clones. The sequencing sample was made of peripheral blood. The source is an adult in good health.

The V gene is TRBV7-2, the J gene TRBJ1-2, with D perhaps TRBD1 (6 bases). Trimming stripped 6 bases from V and 2 bases from J, with 13 bases between. Germline V lookup: CDR1 SGHTA, CDR2 FQGNSA. This CDR3 contains 14 residues. As DNA, the CDR3 is TGTGCCAGCAGTCCGGGACACGCAAACTATGGCTACACCTTC. This sequence encodes CASSPGHANYGYTF.

V usage is TRBV5-4 and J usage is TRBJ2-3; D possibly matches TRBD1 or TRBD2 (5 bases each). Trimming took off 6 bases at V and 1 base at J, with 15 bases between the two ends. Germline assignment: CDR1 SGHNT and CDR2 YYREEE (reference sequence). The CDR3 is 15 amino acids. CDR3 DNA sequence: TGTGCCAGCAATTTCGGGGCCCTAGGCACAGATACGCAGTATTTT. Translation gives CASNFGALGTDTQYF.

The J gene is TRBJ2-1, the V gene TRBV18; 9 bases match TRBD2. With 3 bases clipped from V and 0 bases from J, the junction kept 15 bases outside the gene matches. Per the germline V gene, CDR1 is KGHSH and CDR2 is LQKENI. This CDR3 contains 20 residues. This CDR3 is CASSPRIAGAKPSSYNEQFF. CDR3 coding DNA: TGTGCCAGCTCACCCCGTATAGCGGGGGCCAAACCTAGCTCCTACAATGAGCAGTTCTTC.

The CDR3 nucleotides read TGCAGTGCTAGTGGGTTCCGGGAACGAAGCTATGGCTACACCTTC. The encoded protein is CSASGFRERSYGYTF. This chain connects TRBV20-1 to TRBJ1-2; no firm D call. From germline, CDR1 is DFQATT and CDR2 SNEGSKA (reference sequence). The CDR3 totals 15 residues. V lost 3 bases and J lost 4, with 18 bases in between.

V and J are TRBV19 and TRBJ1-6, with TRBD1 as a possible D gene (5 bases). CDR3 length: 12 amino acids. With 5 bases removed from V and 7 bases from J, the gap between germline ends came to 6 bases. Germline CDR1 is LNHDA and CDR2 is SQIVND (reference sequence). The CDR3 spells CASSWGNSPLHF. CDR3 coding DNA: TGTGCCAGTAGTTGGGGGAATTCACCCCTCCACTTT.

The chain uses TRBV7-3 and TRBJ2-1; TRBD2 might be the D (6 bases). V lost 3 bases and J lost 5, with 11 bases in between. The CDR3 totals 14 residues. Germline V gene sequence: CDR1 SGHTA, CDR2 FQGTGA. In DNA form, the CDR3 reads TGTGCCAGCAGCTTCGGCGGGGTAAACAATGAGCAGTTCTTC. Translated: CASSFGGVNNEQFF.

The CDR3 loop is CAWSVGTLGRSPLHF. The CDR3 DNA follows: TGTGCCTGGAGTGTGGGGACACTCGGGAGGTCACCCCTCCACTTT. The rearrangement uses TRBV30 and TRBJ1-6; maybe TRBD1 (6 bases). The CDR3 consists of 15 residues. Germline V CDR1 and CDR2: GTSNPN, SVGIG (reference sequence). Trimming removed 0 bases at V and 10 bases at J, with 16 bases between.

J is TRBJ1-1 and V is TRBV5-5, with D hard to call. The V end was cut by 2 bases, the J end by 1 base, with 12 bases between. Germline V lookup: CDR1 SGHKS, CDR2 YYEKEE (reference sequence). This CDR3 region has 15 residues. The DNA for the CDR3 is TGTGCCAGCAGCTTAGATATACAGCCGAACACTGAAGCTTTCTTT. Translating it yields CASSLDIQPNTEAFF.

CDR3 amino acids: CASSQNPVGSGEDTQYF. As DNA, the CDR3 is TGCGCCAGCAGCCAAAATCCGGTTGGGTCTGGGGAAGATACGCAGTATTTT. The chain recombines TRBV4-1 with TRBJ2-3; D unresolved. The CDR3 is 17 amino acids. Germline CDR1 and CDR2: MGHRA and YSYEKL. With 2 bases removed from V and 5 bases from J, the gap between germline ends came to 20 bases.

The chain recombines TRBV28 with TRBJ2-7; the match to TRBD2 covers 8 bases. V dropped 11 bases and J dropped 5; count of bases not matched to a gene: 8. The CDR3 length is 12 residues. CDR1 is MDHEN and CDR2 is SYDVKM in the germline V gene. CDR3 nucleotide sequence: TGTGCCTCGGGGGGGGACCCCAACGAGCAGTACTTC. As protein: CASGGDPNEQYF.

The V and J genes are TRBV7-6 and TRBJ2-1, with 7 bases identical to TRBD2. CDR1 SGHVS and CDR2 FNYEAQ come from the germline V gene. The V gene end was trimmed by 3 bases and the J gene end by 0 bases; junction bases not matched to a gene: 2. This CDR3 spans 15 amino acids. CDR3 sequence (DNA): TGTGCCAGCAGCTTGACTAGCAGCTCCTACAATGAGCAGTTCTTC. It yields the protein CASSLTSSSYNEQFF. Filled out from reference TRBV7-6 and TRBJ2-1, the complete variable domain reads GAGVSQSPRYKVTKRGQDVALRCDPISGHVSLYWYRQALGQGPEFLTYFNYEAQQDKSGLPNDRFSAERPEGSISTLTIQRTEQRDSAMYRCASSLTSSSYNEQFFGPGTRLTVL.